What follows describes a single TCR beta chain. This clonotype was seen a few times. Which antigen it targets is not known. No base-level quality is on record; no much larger clone is a single base apart. Genomic DNA served as template for TCR beta VDJ combination and CDR3 sequence profiling. An Illumina HiSeq 2000 was used for TCR repertoire sequencing. Concerning the study's data processing: Repertoires were assessed using TRBV/TRBJ rearrangement plots, CDR3 size and DJ length profiles, and Simpson's diversity index. The most abundant DNA sequence in the deep sequencing data was defined as the immunodominant clone. CDR3 amino acid sequences were screened for sharing across subjects and compared with published repertoires and the VDJdb database. TCRdb applied fastp at Q25 and MiXCR to the public reads, then kept only in-frame beta chains. One record per CDR3 amino acid sequence lists the most common genes and DNA. TCRdb, not the authors, supplied the V and J calls. In this sample the table shows under 500,000 distinct CDR3 sequences, about a third of which occur a single time. Less than 0.85% of the sample is held by the ten biggest clonotypes.

Patients chosen for sequencing had shown expansion of CD8+CD57+ cells by flow cytometry. Every patient had a diagnosis of severe acquired aplastic anemia based on International Study of Aplastic Anemia and Agranulocytosis and Camitta criteria. No patient had received any therapy when blood was sampled. In the study, sorted CD4+ and CD8+ blood T cells from patients with severe aplastic anemia and from healthy subjects underwent deep sequencing of TCR repertoires. Patients were enrolled in the USA under clinicaltrials.gov protocols 00001620, 01623167, 00001397, 00071045, 00081523 and 00961064. Ficoll-Paque density gradient centrifugation was used to isolate peripheral blood mononuclear cells. Before DNA was extracted, CD4+ and CD8+ T cells were sorted using either FACS or magnetic beads. These data belong to a study of CD8+CD57+ T cells in acquired aplastic anemia listed by TCRdb under 2018. Regarding the complete study: Extracted DNA from sorted CD4+ and CD8+ cells averaged about 2.9 ug, ranging from about 0.19 to 30 ug. CD8+CD57+ expansion was defined as a frequency above the mean frequency observed in healthy subjects. The full study reports these points: CD8+ Simpson's diversity did not differ significantly between patients and healthy controls (P=0.060). About 29 CD8+ CDR3 sequences were found to be shared between patients and controls, but these sequences appeared to be highly expressed in patients and within the immunodominant clones of the patients.

The V and J ends are trimmed by 3 bases and 0 bases, leaving 12 bases between them. Counted from cysteine to phenylalanine, this CDR3 has 15 amino acids. Just CDR3 DNA is preserved here, 45 bases in frame from base 1. As encoded in the germline V gene (reference sequence), CDR1 is LNHNV while CDR2 is YYDKDF. The sequence links TRBV15 to TRBJ2-7; the D gene is possibly TRBD1 or TRBD2, with 6 bases matching each. The source material was sorted CD4+, CD8+, or CD8+CD57+ T cells (not recorded which) from PBMCs. This sequence originates from a human donor with aplastic anemia. CDR3 region: CATSRGGRVSYEQYF. The DNA is TGTGCCACCAGCAGGGGGGGCAGGGTCTCCTACGAGCAGTACTTC. Joined to the reference TRBV15 and TRBJ2-7 proteins, this CDR3 gives the full variable domain: DAMVIQNPRYQVTQFGKPVTLSCSQTLNHNVMYWYQQKSSQAPKLLFHYYDKDFNNEADTPDNFQSRRPNTSFCFLDIRSPGLGDTAMYLCATSRGGRVSYEQYFGPGTRLTVT.